This TCR beta chain is drawn from a study of blood T cell repertoires in COVID-19. On the study more broadly: Acute and convalescent COVID-19 samples came from the United States, Italy and Spain. The analysed material was cDNA or gDNA that came from T cells, B-cell-depleted T cells, or PBMCs.

The CDR3 runs to 13 residues. Germline values: CDR1 SQVTM, CDR2 ANQGSEA. Trimming cost V 7 bases and J 0 bases, with 12 bases left between them. Authors' processing steps: Reference gene primers were amplified, and this amplification served to estimate nucleated cell counts. Profiling relied on immunoSEQ multiplex PCR, and the TCRdb table lists in-frame clones only, not all of them. V and J calls and clone size are those listed in that table; D and trimming were worked out from the DNA. The data hold around 100,000 clones, with about 89% observed a single time. V is TRBV29-1 and J is TRBJ1-1; D may be TRBD1 (6 bases). Specimen: peripheral blood. This receptor was taken from a human donor with acute or convalescent COVID-19. The donor label of this sample is uncertain. The CDR3 nucleotides read TGCAGCGAGATAGACAGGATGAACACTGAAGCTTTCTTT. Its translation is CSEIDRMNTEAFF.